One sample yielded the 23 T cell receptor beta chains listed below, sequenced in a study of PD-1 blockade in classical Hodgkin lymphoma. Each patient's relapse followed autologous stem cell transplantation, and brentuximab vedotin exposure varied. Assay: immunoSEQ multiplex PCR; the TCRdb copy retains only in-frame clones and omits some. The data contain 30,000 to 40,000 clones, 70% to 80% of them singletons. The sample consisted of peripheral blood mononuclear cells (PBMCs), taken at baseline. These receptors were collected from a human donor with classical Hodgkin lymphoma.

The CDR3 nucleotides read TGTGCCAGCAGTTTAACCGGGGAGCTGTTTTTT. Protein sequence: CASSLTGELFF. The rearrangement joins TRBV27 to TRBJ2-2; D unclear. Germline V gene sequence: CDR1 MNHEY, CDR2 SMNVEV (reference sequence). This CDR3 is 11 amino acids long. The germline V and J ends were trimmed by 2 bases and 5 bases, with 0 bases remaining between them.

The chain recombines TRBV27 with TRBJ1-2; no clear D. CDR1 is MNHEY and CDR2 is SMNVEV in the germline V gene (reference sequence). CDR3 length: 13 amino acids. Trimming pared 2 bases from V and 6 bases from J, leaving 10 bases between. CDR3 in amino acids: CASSLRHRHGYTF. In DNA, the CDR3 is TGTGCCAGCAGTTTACGACATAGGCATGGCTACACCTTC.

The gene calls are TRBV2 and TRBJ1-4; no clear D. This CDR3 comprises 12 residues. The V gene lost 8 bases and the J gene lost 7 bases, with 11 bases spanning the gap. Per germline, CDR1 SNHLY and CDR2 FYNNEI. Here the CDR3 reads CASRQQSEKLFF. DNA of the CDR3: TGTGCCAGCCGGCAGCAGAGTGAAAAACTGTTTTTT.

This rearrangement joins TRBV7-2 to TRBJ2-5, with 8 nucleotides matching TRBD2. The CDR3 loop spans 16 amino acids. CDR1 SGHTA and CDR2 FQGNSA come from the germline V gene. Trimming took 5 bases from V and 7 from J; bases not matched to a gene: 15. The CDR3 is CASSQDGAGGLGTQYF. The CDR3 DNA follows: TGTGCCAGCAGCCAAGATGGCGCGGGGGGATTGGGGACCCAGTACTTC.

The count of this clone is one. J is TRBJ2-7 and V is TRBV28, with D maybe TRBD2 (6 bases). The CDR3 is 15 amino acids. Trimming took off 7 bases at V and 1 base at J, with 17 bases between the two ends. The germline gives CDR1 MDHEN, CDR2 SYDVKM. The CDR3 region is CASTDPGTWSYEQYF. In DNA form, the CDR3 reads TGTGCCAGCACCGACCCCGGGACTTGGTCCTACGAGCAGTACTTC.

This clone was detected a few times. The V call is TRBV7-2, the J call TRBJ2-7; TRBD1 agrees at 7 bases. The CDR3 spans 14 residues. CDR1 and CDR2 (germline): SGHTA, FQGNSA. V lost 2 bases to trimming and J lost 3 bases; unmatched junction nucleotides: 4. This CDR3 reads CASSLSGQVYEQYF. CDR3 sequence (DNA): TGTGCCAGCAGCTTAAGCGGACAGGTCTACGAGCAGTACTTC.

The chain is built from TRBV7-9 and TRBJ1-3, with D possibly TRBD1 on 5 matching bases. The CDR3 contains 14 residues. Germline V gene sequence: CDR1 SEHNR, CDR2 FQNEAQ (reference sequence). Trimming pared 4 bases from V and 4 bases from J, leaving 11 bases between. The CDR3 nucleotides read TGTGCCAGCAGCTCCCGGGACGAAGGAAACACCATATATTTT. Translating it yields CASSSRDEGNTIYF.

Note on this clone: The junction differs from germline at one of its ends, possibly a read error. The sample contains more than one DNA sequence encoding this CDR3. The chain has TRBV6-1 and TRBJ2-7; D remains ambiguous. CDR1 is MNHNS and CDR2 is SASEGT in the germline V gene. The CDR3 loop spans 13 amino acids. In nucleotides, the CDR3 is TGTGCCAGCAGTGAAGCTCAGCCCTACGAGCAGTACTTT. Its protein product is CASSEAQPYEQYF.

This clone is a singleton in its sample. J is TRBJ1-3 and V is TRBV9; maybe TRBD1 (5 bases). This CDR3 has 13 amino acids. Trimming removed 4 bases at V and 3 bases at J, with 8 bases between. CDR1 is SGDLS and CDR2 is YYNGEE in the germline V gene. The DNA for the CDR3 is TGTGCCAGCAGCCGGGACCTTGGAAACACCATATATTTT. Its translation is CASSRDLGNTIYF.

The chain is built from TRBV28 and TRBJ2-3; D is uncertain. The CDR3 is made up of 14 amino acids. The V gene lost 2 bases and the J gene lost 5 bases, with 11 bases spanning the gap. Germline CDR1 is MDHEN and CDR2 is SYDVKM. CDR3 coding DNA: TGTGCCAGCAGTTTAATGGTGTCGGAAGATACGCAGTATTTT. It codes for CASSLMVSEDTQYF.

This clone was seen a handful of times. V and J are TRBV2 and TRBJ1-5, with D possibly being TRBD1 (5 bases). V was clipped by 6 bases and J by 0 bases, with 9 bases between them. In germline, CDR1 is SNHLY, CDR2 FYNNEI. This CDR3 region has 14 residues. The chain's CDR3 is CASRARVSNQPQHF. Here the CDR3 DNA reads TGTGCCAGCAGGGCCAGGGTTAGCAATCAGCCCCAGCATTTT.

This clone was seen only a few times. This chain connects TRBV10-3 to TRBJ2-5; D is ambiguous. There are 10 residues in the CDR3. Germline CDR1 and CDR2: ENHRY and SYGVKD. Trimming shortened V by 5 bases and J by 4 bases, and 2 bases separated the two germline ends. Written as DNA, the CDR3 is TGTGCCATCAGTCTAGAGACCCAGTACTTC. Amino acid sequence: CAISLETQYF.

The V and J genes are TRBV29-1 and TRBJ1-4, with a tentative D call TRBD1 (6 bases). V shed 5 bases and J shed 4 bases, with 11 bases lying between them. The CDR3 loop spans 13 amino acids. Germline values: CDR1 SQVTM, CDR2 ANQGSEA. The CDR3 nucleotides are TGCAGCGTTTTGACAGGCGATAATGAAAAACTGTTTTTT. Amino acid sequence: CSVLTGDNEKLFF.

The chain links TRBV5-4 to TRBJ2-3, with 10 bases aligning to TRBD1. Unmatched junction bases numbered 6, after V lost 4 bases and J lost 4 bases. Looked up from germline, CDR1 is SGHNT and CDR2 is YYREEE (reference sequence). The CDR3 consists of 15 residues. The DNA of the CDR3 is TGTGCCAGCAGCGGTTGGACAGGGGGGGCAGATACGCAGTATTTT. Protein: CASSGWTGGADTQYF.

The chain links TRBV5-6 to TRBJ1-1; perhaps TRBD1 as D (5 bases). The germline V gene encodes CDR1 SGHDT and CDR2 YYEEEE. The V gene lost 6 bases and the J gene lost 6 bases, with 21 bases spanning the gap. The CDR3 covers 15 residues. The CDR3 bases are TGTGCCAGCAATCATTGGGGCAGAAAGCTCGCTGAAGCTTTCTTT. Translation gives CASNHWGRKLAEAFF.

The chain has TRBV2 and TRBJ2-5, with 7 positions matching TRBD2. The CDR3 spans 12 residues. The V gene end was trimmed by 8 bases and the J gene end by 1 base; junction bases not matched to a gene: 1. Germline V gives CDR1 SNHLY, CDR2 FYNNEI. The CDR3 region is CASGLGQETQYF. CDR3 DNA: TGTGCCAGCGGACTAGGCCAAGAGACCCAGTACTTC. Based on the CDR3 plus reference TRBV2 and TRBJ2-5, the full variable domain is EPEVTQTPSHQVTQMGQEVILRCVPISNHLYFYWYRQILGQKVEFLVSFYNNEISEKSEIFDDQFSVERPDGSNFTLKIRSTKLEDSAMYFCASGLGQETQYFGPGTRLLVL.

This clone has only a few counts. This chain connects TRBV5-1 to TRBJ2-1; the D is unclear. Germline CDR1 SGHRS, CDR2 YFSETQ. The CDR3 length is 14 residues. Trimming removed 0 bases from V and 8 bases from J, with 12 bases in between. CDR3 region: CASSLAWRGDEQFF. CDR3 bases: TGCGCCAGCAGCTTGGCGTGGAGAGGCGATGAGCAGTTCTTC.

The CDR3 DNA reads TGTGCCAGCAGAGCATTTACCGGGACAGGGGGCTACGAGCAGTACTTC. This encodes CASRAFTGTGGYEQYF. The chain carries TRBV2 and TRBJ2-7; TRBD1 matches at 11 bases. CDR3 length equals 16 residues. Trimming cost V 6 bases and J 3 bases; bases outside gene matches: 10. Germline assignment: CDR1 SNHLY and CDR2 FYNNEI.

The rearrangement joins TRBV19 to TRBJ2-6; 7 nucleotides agree with TRBD2. CDR3 size: 19 residues. V lost 1 base, J lost 0 bases, and 9 bases stayed unmatched. Germline CDR1 LNHDA, CDR2 SQIVND (reference sequence). In DNA, the CDR3 is TGTGCCAGTAGTATAGTGCGGGGGAGGTATAGCTCTGGGGCCAACGTCCTGACTTTC. This translates into CASSIVRGRYSSGANVLTF. Full variable domain (rest looked up from reference TRBV19 and TRBJ2-6): DGGITQSPKYLFRKEGQNVTLSCEQNLNHDAMYWYRQDPGQGLRLIYYSQIVNDFQKGDIAEGYSVSREKKESFPLTVTSAQKNPTAFYLCASSIVRGRYSSGANVLTFGAGSRLTVL.

This clone has more than one count but fewer than ten. The V gene is TRBV6-5, the J gene TRBJ2-7, with 9 bases lining up with TRBD1. J gave up 7 bases and V 2 bases, and 9 bases lay outside the gene matches. CDR1 MNHEY and CDR2 SVGAGI come from the germline V gene. The CDR3 has 15 residues. DNA for the CDR3: TGTGCCAGCAGTTACCGCGGGACAGGGCATCGGGAGCAGTACTTC. It translates to CASSYRGTGHREQYF.

The chain has TRBV6-6 and TRBJ1-2; no firm D call. Trimming took off 2 bases at V and 6 bases at J, with 7 bases between the two ends. The V gene's germline CDR1 is MNHNY and CDR2 SVGAGI (reference sequence). This CDR3 has 12 amino acids. The CDR3 region is CASSYLGNGYTF. The CDR3 bases are TGTGCCAGCAGTTACCTGGGGAATGGCTACACCTTC.

There are a few counts of this clone. This specimen includes other DNA sequences encoding the same CDR3. The chain combines TRBV28 with TRBJ2-7; D is ambiguous. The CDR3 sequence is 13 residues long. V lost 3 bases to trimming and J lost 3 bases, with 9 bases between them. Germline assignment: CDR1 MDHEN and CDR2 SYDVKM. CDR3 bases: TGTGCCAGCAGTTTGGGTCGGTTCTACGAGCAGTACTTC. Residues: CASSLGRFYEQYF.

This clone was recorded once. The chain has TRBV11-2 and TRBJ2-5; TRBD2 matches 14 bases. With 1 base clipped from V and 4 bases from J, the junction kept 2 bases outside the gene matches. The CDR3 has 16 residues. Germline loops: CDR1 SGHAT, CDR2 FQNNGV. This CDR3 is CASSLGLAGGTETQYF. The DNA for the CDR3 is TGTGCCAGCAGCTTAGGACTAGCGGGAGGGACAGAGACCCAGTACTTC.